The 12 T cell receptor beta chains below were found in one sample sequenced in a study of CD8 T cells in Susac syndrome. RNA totalling about 0.45 to 1 ug underwent reverse transcription with random hexamers. TCRdb re-analysed the immunoSEQ multiplex PCR reads in MiXCR, keeping a single row per CDR3 protein. The sample contains under 95,000 distinct CDR3 sequences, around 95% of which appear only once. Sequencing used CD8+ T cells from PBMCs. These TCRs come from a human donor with Susac syndrome.

This rearrangement joins TRBV6-6 to TRBJ2-2; no clear D gene. V lost 7 bases and J lost 6, with 12 bases in between. Germline V CDR1 and CDR2: MNHNY, SVGAGI (reference sequence). This CDR3 region has 13 residues. In DNA, the CDR3 is TGTGCCAGCACCCCTAATAGGTCCGGGGAGCTGTTTTTT. Encoded protein: CASTPNRSGELFF.

This chain uses TRBV18 with TRBJ1-5; tentative D call: TRBD1 (6 bases). Trimming stripped 4 bases from V and 4 bases from J, with 17 bases between. The CDR3 length is 16 residues. CDR1 KGHSH and CDR2 LQKENI come from the germline V gene. The CDR3 sequence: CASSLAYGTKNQPQHF. DNA for the CDR3: TGTGCCAGCTCACTTGCCTACGGGACAAAAAATCAGCCCCAGCATTTT.

The chain couples TRBV15 to TRBJ2-3, with D tentatively TRBD1 (6 bases). Germline V gives CDR1 LNHNV, CDR2 YYDKDF (reference sequence). The CDR3 is made up of 15 amino acids. V was shortened by 5 bases and J by 0 bases, with 12 bases between the two germline ends. The CDR3 DNA reads as TGTGCCACCAGCGCCGGGACATTGAGCACAGATACGCAGTATTTT. Translated, it gives CATSAGTLSTDTQYF.

The V and J genes are TRBV4-1 and TRBJ2-7; 8 bases are a match to TRBD2. The germline V gene encodes CDR1 MGHRA and CDR2 YSYEKL. The CDR3 runs to 16 residues. The J segment lost 2 bases and the V segment lost 0 bases, leaving 6 bases of the junction unmatched. CDR3: CASSQDYSGSTYEQYF. CDR3 DNA sequence: TGCGCCAGCAGCCAAGATTACAGCGGGAGCACCTACGAGCAGTACTTC.

The chain couples TRBV29-1 to TRBJ2-2; D may be TRBD1 (6 bases). The V end was cut by 3 bases, the J end by 7 bases, with 9 bases between. The germline V gene has CDR1 SQVTM and CDR2 ANQGSEA. The CDR3 covers 12 residues. DNA of the CDR3: TGCAGCGTTGAGAACAGGGTCGGGGAGCTGTTTTTT. It yields the protein CSVENRVGELFF.

For the CDR3, the DNA is TGTGCCAGCCCGGGTTACTTTGGTGAGCAGTTCTTC. It specifies CASPGYFGEQFF. The V call is TRBV7-9, the J call TRBJ2-1; no clear D. V was clipped by 8 bases and J by 9 bases, with 14 bases between them. From germline, CDR1 is SEHNR and CDR2 FQNEAQ (reference sequence). The length of the CDR3 is 12 residues.

The chain carries TRBV9 and TRBJ2-1; D may correspond to TRBD1 or TRBD2 (6 bases each). V was clipped by 0 bases and J by 4 bases, with 11 bases between them. Germline CDR1 SGDLS, CDR2 YYNGEE. CDR3 length: 15 residues. This CDR3 reads CASSVEGGIYNEQFF. DNA of the CDR3: TGTGCCAGCAGCGTAGAAGGGGGGATATACAATGAGCAGTTCTTC.

The chain recombines TRBV7-9 with TRBJ2-1; 7 bases agree with TRBD1. J gave up 3 bases and V 5 bases, and 1 base lay outside the gene matches. This CDR3 is 13 amino acids long. Per the germline V gene, CDR1 is SEHNR and CDR2 is FQNEAQ (reference sequence). The CDR3 DNA follows: TGTGCCAGCAGCCGACAGGGCTACAATGAGCAGTTCTTC. Protein: CASSRQGYNEQFF.

J is TRBJ2-1 and V is TRBV2; D might be TRBD1 (6 bases). The germline CDR1 and CDR2 sequences are SNHLY and FYNNEI. V dropped 7 bases and J dropped 5 bases, with 12 bases sitting between them. CDR3 size: 13 residues. CDR3 in amino acids: CASIRGADNEQFF. The CDR3, as DNA: TGTGCCAGCATCAGGGGCGCGGACAATGAGCAGTTCTTC.

The rearrangement joins TRBV29-1 to TRBJ2-4; 11 bases line up with TRBD1. The V gene's germline CDR1 is SQVTM and CDR2 ANQGSEA. This CDR3 region has 14 residues. Losses at the gene ends were 5 bases for V and 7 bases for J; bases not matched to a gene: 7. CDR3 nucleotide sequence: TGCAGCGTTCGGGACAGGGGGAGTTTGAACATTCAGTACTTC. This gives the protein CSVRDRGSLNIQYF.

The chain combines TRBV5-1 with TRBJ2-2, with D possibly matching TRBD2 (5 bases). Germline V CDR1 and CDR2: SGHRS, YFSETQ. V gave up 4 bases and J gave up 7 bases, with 11 bases separating them. The CDR3 runs to 13 residues. The CDR3 loop reads CASSALASGELFF. The CDR3 DNA reads TGCGCCAGCAGCGCCCTAGCCAGCGGGGAGCTGTTTTTT.

The CDR3 bases are TGTGCCAGCAGCCCTCCCCCGCACCCTGCCCACTATGGCTACACCTTC. It specifies CASSPPPHPAHYGYTF. V usage is TRBV7-9 and J usage is TRBJ1-2; D uncertain. This CDR3 contains 16 residues. From germline, CDR1 is SEHNR and CDR2 FQNEAQ (reference sequence). The ends were cut back, 5 bases at V and 3 bases at J, with 19 bases in the middle. Complete variable domain (other parts from reference TRBV7-9 and TRBJ1-2): DTGVSQNPRHKITKRGQNVTFRCDPISEHNRLYWYRQTLGQGPEFLTYFQNEAQLEKSRLLSDRFSAERPKGSFSTLEIQRTEQGDSAMYLCASSPPPHPAHYGYTFGSGTRLTVV.